The 9 T cell receptor beta chains given below trace back to one sample, sequenced in a study of T cells in Graves' hyperthyroidism and ophthalmopathy. RNA transcripts yielded amplified TCR beta CDR3 regions. Using the HTBI primer set, a first-round RT-PCR was run on the TCR CDR3. TCRdb used MiXCR to reprocess the multiplex PCR reads, holding one entry per CDR3 protein. The repertoire includes roughly 660,000 distinct CDR3 sequences, around 16% of them detected once, and roughly 16% sits in the top ten. Sequencing was carried out using blood. Receptors were obtained from a man in his forties or fifties with Graves' hyperthyroidism.

CDR3 coding DNA: TGTGCCAGCAGTGAGGACAGGATGGGCTCCTACAATGAGCAGTTCTTC. Amino acid sequence: CASSEDRMGSYNEQFF. The chain combines TRBV2 with TRBJ2-1; the match to TRBD1 covers 7 bases. Germline V gene data show CDR1 as SNHLY and CDR2 as FYNNEI. The ends lost 3 bases at V and 0 bases at J; junction bases unmatched: 5. The CDR3 is made up of 16 amino acids.

This clonotype has a count of ten or more. The chain uses TRBV5-1 and TRBJ2-1; 8 nucleotides match TRBD1. CDR3 length: 18 residues. Germline CDR1 reads SGHRS; CDR2 reads YFSETQ. The V segment lost 4 bases and the J segment 2 bases; nucleotides outside the gene matches: 14. In nucleotides, the CDR3 is TGCGCCAGCAGCCAGGAATTACCCAGGGGGCTACCCTACAATGAGCAGTTCTTC. Translated, it gives CASSQELPRGLPYNEQFF. Based on the CDR3 plus reference TRBV5-1 and TRBJ2-1, the full variable domain is KAGVTQTPRYLIKTRGQQVTLSCSPISGHRSVSWYQQTPGQGLQFLFEYFSETQRNKGNFPGRFSGRQFSNSRSEMNVSTLELGDSALYLCASSQELPRGLPYNEQFFGPGTRLTVL.

This clonotype was seen more than once but under ten times. Being one base from a much bigger clone, this may be a read error. This rearrangement joins TRBV28 to TRBJ2-3, with 7 nucleotides matching TRBD1. Per germline, CDR1 MDHEN and CDR2 SYDVKM. This CDR3 comprises 15 residues. Germline trimming cut 8 bases from V and 2 bases from J; bases unmatched to any gene: 10. CDR3 nucleotide sequence: TGTGCCAGCGGTCTAGGGGGCTGGTCCACAGATACGCAGTATTTT. The encoded protein is CASGLGGWSTDTQYF.

The sample holds many counts of this clonotype. The rearrangement links TRBV20-1 to TRBJ2-5, with D perhaps TRBD1 or TRBD2 (5 bases each). This CDR3 is 12 amino acids long. Germline V gives CDR1 DFQATT, CDR2 SNEGSKA (reference sequence). V lost 6 bases and J 1 base, leaving 9 bases between the germline ends. CDR3 sequence reads: CSAPGLQETQYF. CDR3 DNA sequence: TGCAGTGCGCCGGGGCTCCAAGAGACCCAGTACTTC.

This clonotype was seen ten or more times. The chain is built from TRBV20-1 and TRBJ2-7; possibly TRBD2 for D (6 bases). Germline-derived CDR1 and CDR2 are DFQATT and SNEGSKA (reference sequence). V was shortened by 0 bases and J by 4 bases, with 7 bases between the two germline ends. The CDR3 consists of 12 residues. The CDR3, as DNA: TGCAGTGCTAGAGATCGGGGGTACGAGCAGTACTTC. Amino acids: CSARDRGYEQYF.

This clonotype was detected ten times or more. CDR3 protein: CASSEGAGVEGTDTQYF. CDR3 DNA: TGTGCCAGCAGTGAAGGAGCGGGAGTGGAGGGCACAGATACGCAGTATTTT. V usage is TRBV6-1 and J usage is TRBJ2-3; 8 bases match TRBD2. This CDR3 contains 17 residues. V lost 1 base and J lost 1; bases outside the gene matches: 7. Germline loops: CDR1 MNHNS, CDR2 SASEGT.

This clonotype was detected ten times or more. The rearrangement uses TRBV7-6 and TRBJ1-5; D unresolved. This CDR3 has 13 amino acids. Trimming pared 2 bases from V and 3 bases from J, leaving 5 bases between. Germline V gene data show CDR1 as SGHVS and CDR2 as FNYEAQ. CDR3 sequence reads: CASSLHVNQPQHF. In DNA form, the CDR3 reads TGTGCCAGCAGCTTACACGTCAATCAGCCCCAGCATTTT.

This clonotype was counted at least ten times. The chain has TRBV4-3 and TRBJ2-5, with 7 nucleotides matching TRBD1. CDR3 length: 15 residues. Germline V CDR1 and CDR2: LGHNA, YSLEER. The ends lost 0 bases at V and 5 bases at J; junction bases unmatched: 6. DNA for the CDR3: TGCGCCAGCAGCCAAGATCAGGGGGATGGGGAGACCCAGTACTTC. Amino acid sequence: CASSQDQGDGETQYF.

J is TRBJ1-5 and V is TRBV19, with D possibly being TRBD1 (5 bases). Per germline, CDR1 LNHDA and CDR2 SQIVND (reference sequence). Trimming took off 5 bases at V and 1 base at J, with 12 bases between the two ends. The CDR3 length is 15 residues. CDR3 residues: CASSVGAGSNQPQHF. In DNA, the CDR3 is TGTGCCAGTAGTGTAGGGGCAGGGAGCAATCAGCCCCAGCATTTT.